A selection of T cell receptor beta chains follows, all from one sample in a study of cytomegalovirus exposure and HLA in healthy donors. Data came from immunoSEQ multiplex PCR; TCRdb stores just in-frame clones and leaves some out. The table includes 150,000 or so clones, 70% to 90% detected once. The sequenced sample consisted of PBMCs. The receptors come from a man in his late teens or twenties in good health and CMV-seropositive. The CDR3 runs from the conserved cysteine through the conserved F or W. The D gene is left open where the match is weak. Expanded clones are given a class, and other clones once, few, many or no size at all.

D gene | clone size | CDR3 length | J gene | V gene | CDR3 DNA | CDR3 protein
- | - | 14 | TRBJ1-1 | TRBV6-5 | TGTGCCAGCACCCGGACCCCCGGGGACACTGAAGCTTTCTTT | CASTRTPGDTEAFF
TRBD1 | - | 12 | TRBJ1-2 | TRBV29-1 | TGCAGCGTCCTGGGACAGGACTATGGCTACACCTTC | CSVLGQDYGYTF
TRBD1 | few | 15 | TRBJ2-7 | TRBV2 | TGTGCCAGCAGAGCGACAGGGAATAACATAAACGAGCAGTACTTC | CASRATGNNINEQYF
- | - | 15 | TRBJ2-6 | TRBV7-9 | TGTGCCAGCAGCCCGGGTGAACCCGGGGCCAACGTCCTGACTTTC | CASSPGEPGANVLTF
TRBD1 | once | 17 | TRBJ1-1 | TRBV12-5 | TGTGCTAGTGGTTTACCCCGGGACAGGGAGGGTAGGACTGAAGCTTTCTTT | CASGLPRDREGRTEAFF
TRBD1 | - | 13 | TRBJ1-2 | TRBV5-6 | TGTGCCAGCAGCGCAGGACAGGGGGATGGCTACACCTTC | CASSAGQGDGYTF
TRBD1 | once | 16 | TRBJ2-3 | TRBV11-3 | TGTGCCAGCAGCCTAGGACAGGGGGCAGTGGAAGATACGCAGTATTTT | CASSLGQGAVEDTQYF
- | - | 15 | TRBJ1-2 | TRBV14 | TGTGCCAGCAGCCAAGTTGACTACAGGGTTAAAGGCTACACCTTC | CASSQVDYRVKGYTF
- | - | 15 | TRBJ2-7 | TRBV13 | TGTGCCAGCAGCTTAGGGGTTACTAGCTCCTACGAGCAGTACTTC | CASSLGVTSSYEQYF
TRBD1 | - | 18 | TRBJ1-1 | TRBV7-9 | TGTTCCAGCAGCGAGGGGTTATTGACAGGGTTTACGAACACTGAAGCTTTCTTT | CSSSEGLLTGFTNTEAFF
- | - | 14 | TRBJ1-5 | TRBV6-5 | TGTGCCAGCAGTTCCCGCCGGGGGGACAAGCCCCAGCATTTT | CASSSRRGDKPQHF
- | - | 14 | TRBJ1-2 | TRBV7-2 | TGTGCCAGCAGCACCTCCGGGATTTCATATGGCTACACCTTC | CASSTSGISYGYTF
TRBD2 | - | 15 | TRBJ2-1 | TRBV7-8 | TGTGCCAGCAGCCCATGGACTAGCGGGTACAATGAGCAGTTCTTC | CASSPWTSGYNEQFF
- | - | 14 | TRBJ1-1 | TRBV18 | TGTGCCAGCTCACCAGAACAGGCGAACACTGAAGCTTTCTTT | CASSPEQANTEAFF
TRBD2 | - | 16 | TRBJ2-3 | TRBV9 | TGTGCCAGCAGCATCACCCCAAGCGGGGGTACAGATACGCAGTATTTT | CASSITPSGGTDTQYF
- | - | 14 | TRBJ2-7 | TRBV2 | TGTGCCAGCGGGGTGGACAGTCCCCAGGACGAGCAGTACTTC | CASGVDSPQDEQYF
TRBD2 | - | 15 | TRBJ2-7 | TRBV18 | TGTGCCAGCTCTCCTGCCGCCGGGACTAGTGGCGAGCAGTACTTC | CASSPAAGTSGEQYF
- | - | 17 | TRBJ1-1 | TRBV21-1 | TGTGCCAGCAGCAAAGAAGGGGTAACAGGGGAGAACACTGAAGCTTTCTTT | CASSKEGVTGENTEAFF
- | - | 14 | TRBJ1-4 | TRBV18 | TGTGCCAGCTCACCTGACGGGGTTTACGAAAAACTGTTTTTT | CASSPDGVYEKLFF
TRBD1 | - | 13 | TRBJ1-2 | TRBV10-3 | TGTGCCATCACGGGACAGGCTAACTATGGCTACACCTTC | CAITGQANYGYTF
- | few | 14 | TRBJ2-7 | TRBV5-8 | TGTGCCAGCAGCCCCCGGACACATTCCTACGAGCAGTACTTC | CASSPRTHSYEQYF
TRBD1 | - | 13 | TRBJ2-5 | TRBV7-2 | TGTGCCAGCAGCACACGACAGGGAGAGACCCAGTACTTC | CASSTRQGETQYF
TRBD1 | - | 17 | TRBJ2-6 | TRBV19 | TGTGCCAGTAGTACAACCGGGACAGGGACTGGGGCCAACGTCCTGACTTTC | CASSTTGTGTGANVLTF
TRBD2 | once | 13 | TRBJ2-5 | TRBV10-2 | TGCGCCAGCAGTTATACAGCGGGGGAGACCCAGTACTTC | CASSYTAGETQYF
TRBD1 | - | 14 | TRBJ2-2 | TRBV30 | TGTGCCTGGAAAGGGACAGGGGAGGCCGGGGAGCTGTTTTTT | CAWKGTGEAGELFF
- | - | 19 | TRBJ2-2 | TRBV2 | TGTGCCAGCAGGGAAACAACTGTCCGAGAATTTTGGAGCACCGGGGAGCTGTTTTTT | CASRETTVREFWSTGELFF
- | - | 16 | TRBJ1-5 | TRBV19 | TGTGCCAGTAGTTTGAGCGGCACAGGTAGCGGTCAGCCCCAGCATTTT | CASSLSGTGSGQPQHF
TRBD1 | - | 12 | TRBJ1-1 | TRBV5-1 | TGCGCCAGCAGCTTCGGTGGACAGGGTGCTTTCTTT | CASSFGGQGAFF
- | once | 14 | TRBJ2-3 | TRBV6-1 | TGTGCCACCAGGGAGCAGGGTGGCACAGATACGCAGTATTTT | CATREQGGTDTQYF
TRBD2 | - | 15 | TRBJ2-5 | TRBV7-9 | TGTGCCAGCAGCTTAATGGGAGGGGACCAAGAGACCCAGTACTTC | CASSLMGGDQETQYF
TRBD2 | - | 22 | TRBJ2-3 | TRBV2 | TGTGCCAGCAGTGTTAACATGCTGGGACTAGCGGGGGCGACGGGGGCTACAGATACGCAGTATTTT | CASSVNMLGLAGATGATDTQYF
- | - | 16 | TRBJ2-3 | TRBV5-1 | TGCGCCAGCAGCATTAGAGGGGGAGAGGGCACAGATACGCAGTATTTT | CASSIRGGEGTDTQYF
TRBD1 | - | 15 | TRBJ2-7 | TRBV27 | TGTGCCAGCAGCCGGACGACAGGGGGGGGCCTCGAGCAGTACTTC | CASSRTTGGGLEQYF
- | once | 12 | TRBJ1-6 | TRBV19 | TGTGCCAGTAATGAACGGAATTCACCCCTCCACTTT | CASNERNSPLHF
- | - | 18 | TRBJ2-6 | TRBV5-8 | TGTGCCAGCAGCTGGGGGGGCGACAGTCTGCCTGGGGCCAACGTCCTGACTTTC | CASSWGGDSLPGANVLTF
- | - | 15 | TRBJ2-7 | TRBV27 | TGTGCCAGCAGCTTACGGGGCCAGGGGCCCTACGAGCAGTACTTC | CASSLRGQGPYEQYF
TRBD2 | - | 14 | TRBJ2-3 | TRBV9 | TGTGCCAGCAGTGGGCGGGGGGACACAGATACGCAGTATTTT | CASSGRGDTDTQYF
TRBD1 | - | 13 | TRBJ2-5 | TRBV2 | TGTGCCAGCAGTAGGGACAGTCAAGAGACCCAGTACTTC | CASSRDSQETQYF
- | - | 13 | TRBJ1-1 | TRBV7-2 | TGTGCCAGCAGCCCTAAACTGAACACTGAAGCTTTCTTT | CASSPKLNTEAFF
- | - | 16 | TRBJ1-4 | TRBV18 | TGTGCCAGCTCCATAATGGTGGCGGGCGGAAATGAAAAACTGTTTTTT | CASSIMVAGGNEKLFF
- | - | 14 | TRBJ1-3 | TRBV2 | TGTGCCAGCAAGAGGGAAATCTCTGGAAACACCATATATTTT | CASKREISGNTIYF
- | - | 14 | TRBJ2-5 | TRBV13 | TGTGCCAGCAGCGCGCTACTAGGTAAAGAGACCCAGTACTTC | CASSALLGKETQYF
- | - | 13 | TRBJ1-2 | TRBV2 | TGTGCCTTCCGGGAGGGTAACAACTATGGCTACACCTTC | CAFREGNNYGYTF
- | - | 15 | TRBJ1-1 | TRBV11-3 | TGTGCCAGCAGCTTCTCAACGGGACACGGGACTGAAGCTTTCTTT | CASSFSTGHGTEAFF
- | - | 14 | TRBJ2-3 | TRBV5-4 | TGTGCCAGCAGCCCGGGACTGGCGGGGTATACGCAGTATTTT | CASSPGLAGYTQYF
- | once | 14 | TRBJ2-2 | TRBV28 | TGTGCCAGCACGCGCCAGGGTTGGGTCGGGGAGCTGTTTTTT | CASTRQGWVGELFF
- | - | 15 | TRBJ1-3 | TRBV30 | TGTGCCTGGAGTGAACGGTTAAGCTCTGGAAACACCATATATTTT | CAWSERLSSGNTIYF